The 22 T cell receptor beta chains reported below all come from one sample, sequenced in a study of OX40 agonist ivuxolimab in advanced cancers. Method: immunoSEQ multiplex PCR; TCRdb's copy keeps in-frame clones and lacks some. The profile shows fewer than 65,000 clones, roughly 80% of them singletons. Specimen: CD4+ or CD8+ T cells sorted from blood, collected in a trial of the OX40 agonist ivuxolimab. Source of these receptors: an adult with an advanced solid tumor such as melanoma, head and neck, liver or kidney cancer.

This clone appeared a single time. V and J are TRBV5-1 and TRBJ1-1; 8 positions match TRBD1. CDR3 length: 15 residues. Looked up from germline, CDR1 is SGHRS and CDR2 is YFSETQ. Trimming at V came to 5 bases and at J to 1 base, leaving 7 bases not matched to a gene. In DNA, the CDR3 is TGCGCCAGCAGTTTTACCGGGACAGGGAACACTGAAGCTTTCTTT. This encodes CASSFTGTGNTEAFF.

This rearrangement joins TRBV29-1 to TRBJ1-2; TRBD1 aligns across 7 bases. Trimming cost V 1 base and J 11 bases; bases outside gene matches: 7. The CDR3 has 12 residues. Germline V CDR1 and CDR2: SQVTM, ANQGSEA. As DNA, the CDR3 is TGCAGCGTTGAAGTTCAGGGCAGGGGGTACACCTTC. This translates into CSVEVQGRGYTF.

The chain has TRBV6-1 and TRBJ1-4, with D tentatively TRBD1 (6 bases). The CDR3 sequence is 15 residues long. Germline V gives CDR1 MNHNS, CDR2 SASEGT. The V end lost 7 bases, the J end lost 4 bases, and 16 bases lay between the germline ends. In DNA form, the CDR3 reads TGTGCCAGCAAACGCTGGTGGACAGATAATGAAAAACTGTTTTTT. This encodes CASKRWWTDNEKLFF.

CDR3 in amino acids: CASSSLAGSYNEQFF. For the CDR3, the DNA is TGTGCCAGCAGCTCACTAGCGGGGTCATACAATGAGCAGTTCTTC. V gene TRBV7-2 combines with J gene TRBJ2-1; 10 positions match TRBD2. CDR1 is SGHTA and CDR2 is FQGNSA in the germline V gene. V was clipped by 4 bases and J by 4 bases; unmatched bases: 4. The CDR3 length is 15 residues.

The rearrangement uses TRBV15 and TRBJ1-2; D remains ambiguous. Trimming cost V 0 bases and J 8 bases, with 10 bases left between them. CDR1 and CDR2 (germline): LNHNV, YYDKDF (reference sequence). There are 13 residues in the CDR3. The CDR3 nucleotides are TGTGCCACCAGCAGAGATCAGTCTATGGGCTACACCTTC. Its protein product is CATSRDQSMGYTF.

This clone has more than one count but fewer than ten. The chain joins TRBV5-6 to TRBJ1-1; the D is unclear. This CDR3 is built from 12 residues. CDR1 is SGHDT and CDR2 is YYEEEE in the germline V gene. V was trimmed by 3 bases and J by 7 bases, leaving 10 bases between them. The CDR3 sequence is CASSWSQDEAFF. The DNA for the CDR3 is TGTGCCAGCAGCTGGTCCCAGGATGAAGCTTTCTTT.

The genes are TRBV28 and TRBJ1-1; possible D gene TRBD1, 5 bases. The CDR3 is 13 amino acids. The V and J ends lost 2 bases and 6 bases respectively, with 10 bases between them. Per germline, CDR1 MDHEN and CDR2 SYDVKM. The chain's CDR3 is CASSLGGTAEAFF. CDR3 coding DNA: TGTGCCAGCAGTTTAGGGGGGACGGCTGAAGCTTTCTTT.

The J gene is TRBJ1-1, the V gene TRBV4-1; D is unclear. The V gene lost 0 bases and the J gene lost 1 base, with 3 bases spanning the gap. The CDR3 contains 13 residues. Germline CDR1 and CDR2: MGHRA and YSYEKL. The CDR3 DNA reads as TGCGCCAGCAGCCAAGAGAGGAACACTGAAGCTTTCTTT. Translated: CASSQERNTEAFF.

The chain recombines TRBV15 with TRBJ1-6, with 10 nucleotides matching TRBD1. Losses at the gene ends were 1 base for V and 7 bases for J; bases not matched to a gene: 4. This CDR3 is 16 amino acids long. The V gene's germline CDR1 is LNHNV and CDR2 YYDKDF (reference sequence). CDR3 nucleotides: TGTGCCACCAGCAGAGGGGACAGGGGCCAGAATTCACCCCTCCACTTT. Translated: CATSRGDRGQNSPLHF.

The chain employs TRBV6-5 and TRBJ2-5; D perhaps matches TRBD2 (7 bases). In germline, CDR1 is MNHEY, CDR2 SVGAGI. The CDR3 is made up of 14 amino acids. The V end was cut by 2 bases, the J end by 1 base, with 8 bases between. The CDR3 nucleotides read TGTGCCAGCAGTTACGGGGGGGCCCAAGAGACCCAGTACTTC. It is translated as CASSYGGAQETQYF.

Here the CDR3 reads CASSLALGLAGGPEDTQYF. CDR3 in DNA: TGTGCCAGCAGCTTAGCCCTTGGACTAGCGGGAGGGCCGGAAGATACGCAGTATTTT. V usage is TRBV7-2 and J usage is TRBJ2-3; 15 nucleotides align to TRBD2. This CDR3 spans 19 amino acids. After removal of 0 bases from V and 5 bases from J, the junction contained 9 bases not matched to a gene. CDR1 and CDR2 (germline): SGHTA, FQGNSA.

The chain uses TRBV18 and TRBJ2-1; D is uncertain. The CDR3 sequence is 16 residues long. Germline V CDR1 and CDR2: KGHSH, LQKENI. V was shortened by 2 bases and J by 5 bases, with 16 bases between the two germline ends. CDR3 protein: CASSPSAATLNNEQFF. CDR3 sequence (DNA): TGTGCCAGCTCACCAAGTGCGGCTACCTTAAACAATGAGCAGTTCTTC.

This clone occurred once. The chain carries TRBV5-1 and TRBJ2-5; the D gene is possibly TRBD2 (7 bases). Germline V gives CDR1 SGHRS, CDR2 YFSETQ. The CDR3 spans 13 residues. The V end was cut by 4 bases, the J end by 4 bases, with 11 bases between. The DNA for the CDR3 is TGCGCCAGCAGCGGGGGGGGCAGAGAGACCCAGTACTTC. This translates into CASSGGGRETQYF.

J is TRBJ1-1 and V is TRBV5-1; the D is unclear. The CDR3 sequence is 15 residues long. V lost 0 bases and J lost 0, with 9 bases in between. Germline CDR1 SGHRS, CDR2 YFSETQ. CDR3 region: CASSLDPGLNTEAFF. As DNA, the CDR3 is TGCGCCAGCAGCTTGGATCCAGGCTTGAACACTGAAGCTTTCTTT.

The chain couples TRBV27 to TRBJ1-1; TRBD1 is a possible D gene (5 bases). Germline-derived CDR1 and CDR2 are MNHEY and SMNVEV (reference sequence). V was cut by 4 bases and J by 0 bases, with 15 bases left in between. The CDR3 is 16 residues long. CDR3 region: CASSYSRERVNTEAFF. The DNA for the CDR3 is TGTGCCAGCAGTTACTCCAGGGAAAGGGTGAACACTGAAGCTTTCTTT.

The chain has TRBV6-5 and TRBJ1-4; 7 bases match TRBD1. The CDR3 loop spans 15 amino acids. V gave up 8 bases and J gave up 0 bases; unmatched junction bases: 6. CDR1 MNHEY and CDR2 SVGAGI come from the germline V gene. The CDR3 bases are TGTGCCAGCGCAGGGGGTGGTCCAACTAATGAAAAACTGTTTTTT. This encodes CASAGGGPTNEKLFF.

The table lists this clone with a few counts. The chain links TRBV19 to TRBJ2-1; TRBD2 aligns across 11 bases. CDR3 size: 15 residues. Germline V CDR1 and CDR2: LNHDA, SQIVND (reference sequence). The junction had 5 bases not matched to a gene; V was cut back by 3 bases and J by 7 bases. CDR3: CASSIPGLAANEQFF. As DNA, the CDR3 is TGTGCCAGTAGTATTCCGGGACTAGCGGCGAATGAGCAGTTCTTC.

The chain has TRBV14 and TRBJ2-7; 7 bases match TRBD2. Unmatched junction bases numbered 6, after V lost 4 bases and J lost 6 bases. This CDR3 comprises 13 residues. The germline V gene encodes CDR1 SGHDN and CDR2 FVKESK. The DNA of the CDR3 is TGTGCCAGCAGCCCCGCGGGGGTCTCCGAGCAGTACTTC. This translates into CASSPAGVSEQYF.

The V gene is TRBV18, the J gene TRBJ2-7; 10 nucleotides align to TRBD1. V shed 4 bases, J shed 7 bases, and the junction held 7 bases outside the gene matches. Germline V gene sequence: CDR1 KGHSH, CDR2 LQKENI. The CDR3 is made up of 14 amino acids. CDR3 nucleotides: TGTGCCAGCTCACTCCGGGACAGGGGTCTGGAGCAGTACTTC. Residues: CASSLRDRGLEQYF.

This clone has only one observation. This chain links TRBV9 with TRBJ1-2; no definite D call. Looked up from germline, CDR1 is SGDLS and CDR2 is YYNGEE. Trimming stripped 4 bases from V and 2 bases from J, with 9 bases between. The CDR3 covers 13 residues. CDR3 region: CASSSPPNYGYTF. CDR3 coding DNA: TGTGCCAGCAGCTCTCCACCAAACTATGGCTACACCTTC.

The rearrangement uses TRBV5-5 and TRBJ1-1, with 7 bases matching TRBD1. The ends lost 1 base at V and 0 bases at J; junction bases unmatched: 3. The CDR3 length is 15 residues. The germline gives CDR1 SGHKS, CDR2 YYEKEE (reference sequence). The DNA for the CDR3 is TGTGCCAGCAGCTTGACAGGGGCCATGAACACTGAAGCTTTCTTT. Translating it yields CASSLTGAMNTEAFF.

The chain couples TRBV28 to TRBJ1-6, with 7 bases identical to TRBD1. Trimming took 6 bases from V and 4 from J; bases not matched to a gene: 0. Germline CDR1 reads MDHEN; CDR2 reads SYDVKM. The CDR3 has 13 residues. The CDR3 nucleotides are TGTGCCAGCAGACAGGGGTATAATTCACCCCTCCACTTT. This sequence encodes CASRQGYNSPLHF.